These T cell receptor beta chains were read from a single sample in a study of blood T cell repertoires in COVID-19. The method was immunoSEQ multiplex PCR; TCRdb's version includes in-frame clones alone and lacks a portion of them. The data hold more than 300,000 clones, with more than 75% observed a single time. Input material: PBMCs or T cells enriched from blood (not recorded which). These receptor sequences come from a woman aged 18-29 years who had recovered from COVID-19. CDR3s include the opening cysteine and the closing phenylalanine or tryptophan. Fields, in order: V gene, D gene, J gene, clone size, CDR3 protein, CDR3 DNA. A D gene is named only where the DNA matches it firmly. The size entry is marked missing in some rows and otherwise reads once, few, many or a size class.

V: TRBV5-4; D: TRBD2; J: TRBJ2-5; size: NA; CDR3: CASSLFTSGPSETQYF; DNA: TGTGCCAGCAGCTTGTTTACTAGCGGGCCCTCAGAGACCCAGTACTTC
V: TRBV5-4; D: NA; J: TRBJ1-6; size: NA; CDR3: CASSLVQFPGTYNSPLHF; DNA: TGTGCCAGCAGCTTGGTCCAATTCCCAGGCACTTATAATTCACCCCTCCACTTT
V: TRBV5-8; D: TRBD1; J: TRBJ1-2; size: NA; CDR3: CASSLEGRQGSNYGYTF; DNA: TGTGCCAGCAGCTTGGAGGGCCGACAGGGCTCTAACTATGGCTACACCTTC
V: TRBV19; D: TRBD1; J: TRBJ1-6; size: NA; CDR3: CASSLEGDRDNSPLHF; DNA: TGTGCCAGTAGTCTCGAGGGGGACAGAGATAATTCACCCCTCCACTTT
V: TRBV13; D: NA; J: TRBJ1-6; size: NA; CDR3: CASSGSGDNSPLHF; DNA: TGTGCCAGCAGCGGATCAGGGGACAATTCACCCCTCCACTTT
V: TRBV14; D: NA; J: TRBJ1-1; size: NA; CDR3: CASSPQMYSTEAFF; DNA: TGTGCCAGCAGCCCCCAAATGTACAGCACTGAAGCTTTCTTT
V: TRBV3-1/TRBV3-2; D: TRBD1; J: TRBJ1-6; size: NA; CDR3: CASSQGDRDNSPLHF; DNA: TGTGCCAGCAGCCAAGGCGACAGGGACAATTCACCCCTCCACTTT
V: TRBV9; D: TRBD1; J: TRBJ2-7; size: NA; CDR3: CASSPTGGEQYF; DNA: TGTGCCAGCAGCCCGACAGGGGGCGAGCAGTACTTC
V: TRBV9; D: TRBD1; J: TRBJ2-7; size: NA; CDR3: CASSVGTGNSYEQYF; DNA: TGTGCCAGCAGCGTTGGGACAGGAAACTCCTACGAGCAGTACTTC
V: TRBV28; D: TRBD1; J: TRBJ1-2; size: NA; CDR3: CASSDRDRGSYGYTF; DNA: TGTGCCAGCAGCGACAGGGACAGGGGTAGCTATGGCTACACCTTC
V: TRBV28; D: NA; J: TRBJ1-5; size: NA; CDR3: CASSLSVVPQHF; DNA: TGTGCCAGCAGTTTATCTGTCGTACCCCAGCATTTT
V: TRBV10-1; D: TRBD1; J: TRBJ2-7; size: NA; CDR3: CASSGDRAGEQYF; DNA: TGCGCCAGCAGTGGAGACAGGGCCGGCGAGCAGTACTTC
V: TRBV6-5; D: NA; J: TRBJ1-6; size: NA; CDR3: CASSYLNSPLHF; DNA: TGTGCCAGCAGTTACTTAAATTCACCCCTCCACTTT
V: TRBV5-1; D: TRBD2; J: TRBJ2-5; size: NA; CDR3: CASSWTSGGAQETQYF; DNA: TGCGCCAGCAGCTGGACTAGCGGGGGGGCGCAAGAGACCCAGTACTTC
V: TRBV7-8; D: TRBD1; J: TRBJ2-2; size: once; CDR3: CASSSPGTVLNTGELFF; DNA: TGTGCCAGCAGCTCACCCGGGACAGTCTTGAACACCGGGGAGCTGTTTTTT
V: TRBV7-9; D: TRBD2; J: TRBJ2-7; size: once; CDR3: CASSSSGGLTYEQYF; DNA: TGTGCCAGCAGCTCGAGCGGGGGCCTAACCTACGAGCAGTACTTC
V: TRBV11-2; D: TRBD1; J: TRBJ1-4; size: NA; CDR3: CASSLTGFDEKLFF; DNA: TGTGCCAGCAGTTTGACAGGGTTCGACGAAAAACTGTTTTTT
V: TRBV3-1/TRBV3-2; D: NA; J: TRBJ1-2; size: NA; CDR3: CASSQDRHLKLEGYTF; DNA: TGTGCCAGCAGCCAAGATAGGCATCTCAAACTGGAGGGCTACACCTTC
V: TRBV7-3; D: NA; J: TRBJ1-1; size: NA; CDR3: CASSLKGGLVEAFF; DNA: TGTGCCAGCAGCTTAAAGGGGGGGCTCGTCGAAGCTTTCTTT
V: TRBV9; D: NA; J: TRBJ1-1; size: NA; CDR3: CASSVGGRMDEAFF; DNA: TGTGCCAGCAGCGTAGGAGGGCGGATGGATGAAGCTTTCTTT
V: TRBV19; D: TRBD1; J: TRBJ1-1; size: NA; CDR3: CASRSRAGGFSEAFF; DNA: TGTGCCAGTAGGAGCCGGGCAGGGGGCTTTTCTGAAGCTTTCTTT
V: TRBV29-1; D: TRBD1; J: TRBJ1-2; size: once; CDR3: CSVKTGSNYGYTF; DNA: TGCAGCGTTAAGACAGGGAGTAACTATGGCTACACCTTC
V: TRBV9; D: NA; J: TRBJ2-1; size: few; CDR3: CASSVVGGGHNEQFF; DNA: TGTGCCAGCAGCGTAGTTGGGGGAGGCCACAATGAGCAGTTCTTC
V: TRBV9; D: NA; J: TRBJ1-1; size: NA; CDR3: CASSALGGTEAFF; DNA: TGTGCCAGCAGCGCCCTAGGAGGCACTGAAGCTTTCTTT
V: TRBV19; D: NA; J: TRBJ1-1; size: NA; CDR3: CASSIDRGAEAFF; DNA: TGTGCCAGTAGTATAGATCGGGGAGCTGAAGCTTTCTTT